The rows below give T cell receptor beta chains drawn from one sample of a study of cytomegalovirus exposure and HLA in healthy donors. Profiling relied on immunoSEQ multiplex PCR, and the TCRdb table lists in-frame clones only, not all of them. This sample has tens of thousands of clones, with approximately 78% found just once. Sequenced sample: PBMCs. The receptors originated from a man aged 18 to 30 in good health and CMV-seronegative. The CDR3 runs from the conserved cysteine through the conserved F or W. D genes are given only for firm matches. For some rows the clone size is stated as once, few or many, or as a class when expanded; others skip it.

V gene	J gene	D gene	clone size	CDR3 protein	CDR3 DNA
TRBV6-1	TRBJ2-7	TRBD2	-	CASSEALWGGTYEQYF	TGTGCCAGCAGTGAAGCCCTGTGGGGGGGAACCTACGAGCAGTACTTC
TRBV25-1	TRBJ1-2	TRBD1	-	CASSEFGVPGQIFYGYTF	TGTGCCAGCAGTGAGTTCGGGGTACCGGGACAGATCTTCTATGGCTACACCTTC
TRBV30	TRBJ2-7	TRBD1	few	CAWNRDRGDEQYF	TGTGCCTGGAACCGTGACAGGGGGGACGAGCAGTACTTC
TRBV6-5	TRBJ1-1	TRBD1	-	CASRTTGAPNTEAFF	TGTGCCAGCAGGACGACAGGGGCCCCAAACACTGAAGCTTTCTTT
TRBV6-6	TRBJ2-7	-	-	CASSYSAQGYPYEQYF	TGTGCCAGCAGTTACTCTGCACAGGGCTATCCCTACGAGCAGTACTTC
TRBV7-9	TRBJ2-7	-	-	CASSFKQGLAPEQYF	TGTGCCAGCAGCTTCAAACAGGGCCTGGCTCCCGAGCAGTACTTC
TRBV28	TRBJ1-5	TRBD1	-	CASSLLTGREDYSNQPQHF	TGTGCCAGCAGTTTATTGACAGGGCGGGAAGATTATAGCAATCAGCCCCAGCATTTT
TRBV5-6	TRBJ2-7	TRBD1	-	CASSLFSAYRGLYEQYF	TGTGCCAGCAGCTTGTTCTCGGCGTACAGGGGGCTCTACGAGCAGTACTTC
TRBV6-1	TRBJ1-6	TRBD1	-	CASRPTGGQGSPLHF	TGTGCCAGCAGACCGACAGGGGGTCAAGGTTCACCCCTCCACTTT
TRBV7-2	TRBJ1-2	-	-	CASSTYGGAYGYTF	TGTGCCAGCAGCACCTACGGGGGGGCCTATGGCTACACCTTC
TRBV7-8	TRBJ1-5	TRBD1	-	CASSRDRDQPQHF	TGTGCCAGCAGCCGGGACAGGGATCAGCCCCAGCATTTT
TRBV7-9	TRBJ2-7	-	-	CASSPPGYEQYF	TGTGCCAGCAGCCCCCCAGGCTACGAGCAGTACTTC
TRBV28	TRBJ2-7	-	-	CASSLIVSGSGYEQYF	TGTGCCAGCAGTTTAATCGTATCGGGCAGCGGCTACGAGCAGTACTTC
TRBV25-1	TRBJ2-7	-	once	CASSESRGRNEQYF	TGTGCCAGCAGTGAAAGCAGGGGAAGAAACGAGCAGTACTTC
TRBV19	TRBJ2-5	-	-	CASSIIGGWETQYF	TGTGCCAGTAGTATAATTGGGGGCTGGGAGACCCAGTACTTC
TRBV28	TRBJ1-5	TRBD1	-	CASSLLGTGNNQPQHF	TGTGCCAGCAGTTTACTAGGGACAGGGAACAATCAGCCCCAGCATTTT
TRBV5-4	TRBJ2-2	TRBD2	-	CASSLALAENGGELFF	TGTGCCAGCAGCTTGGCCCTAGCGGAGAATGGCGGGGAGCTGTTTTTT
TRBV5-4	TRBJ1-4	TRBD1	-	CASRDRGKLFF	TGTGCCAGCAGAGACAGGGGAAAACTGTTTTTT
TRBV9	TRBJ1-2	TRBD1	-	CASSVGTVYGYTF	TGTGCCAGCAGCGTCGGGACAGTCTATGGCTACACCTTC
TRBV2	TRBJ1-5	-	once	CASSDGGGWQPQHF	TGTGCCAGCAGTGATGGAGGTGGGTGGCAGCCCCAGCATTTT
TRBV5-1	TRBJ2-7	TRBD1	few	CASSLSGTGTYEQYF	TGCGCCAGCAGCTTGTCCGGGACAGGGACCTACGAGCAGTACTTC
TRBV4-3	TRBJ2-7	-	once	CASSQGRAYEQYF	TGCGCCAGCAGCCAAGGCCGGGCCTACGAGCAGTACTTC
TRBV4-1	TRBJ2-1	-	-	CASSQVRDRGNEQFF	TGCGCCAGCAGCCAAGTCAGGGATAGGGGCAATGAGCAGTTCTTC
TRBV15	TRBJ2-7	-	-	CATSTAGTAPFQYF	TGTGCCACCAGCACTGCGGGTACCGCCCCATTCCAGTACTTC
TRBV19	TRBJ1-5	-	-	CASTTGDSNQPQHF	TGTGCCAGTACCACGGGAGATAGCAATCAGCCCCAGCATTTT
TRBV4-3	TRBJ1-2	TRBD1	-	CASSHVGTGGYGYTF	TGCGCCAGCAGCCATGTCGGGACAGGGGGCTATGGCTACACCTTC
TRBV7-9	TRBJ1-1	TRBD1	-	CASSKTGVTEAFF	TGTGCCAGCAGTAAAACAGGGGTCACTGAAGCTTTCTTT
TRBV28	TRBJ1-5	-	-	CASSLIANQPQHF	TGTGCCAGCAGTTTAATAGCCAATCAGCCCCAGCATTTT
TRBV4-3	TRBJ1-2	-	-	CASSQGANYGYTF	TGCGCCAGCAGCCAAGGTGCGAACTATGGCTACACCTTC
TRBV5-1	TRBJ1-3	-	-	CASSQGGLSGNTIYF	TGCGCCAGCAGCCAGGGAGGGCTCTCTGGAAACACCATATATTTT